These 28 T cell receptor beta chains originate from one sample sequenced in a study of cytomegalovirus exposure and HLA in healthy donors (TCRdb year 2017). Libraries came from the immunoSEQ multiplex PCR assay. A mixture of 60 forward primers for TCR Vbeta segments and 13 reverse primers for TCR Jbeta segments was used in the multiplex PCR. The immuneACCESS repertoire file appears here via TCRdb, limited to in-frame rearrangements. These files lack a portion of the clones; in checked studies, under half of the deficit traces to unresolved V genes, and the cause of the others is not known. This sample holds approximately 120,000 clones; more than 65% were observed only once. The top ten clones comprise 13% of the sample. The sample consisted of PBMCs. Receptors were obtained from a woman aged 40 to 50 in good health and CMV-seropositive.

This clone was found a few times. The chain employs TRBV7-3 and TRBJ2-2; TRBD1 agrees at 7 bases. The CDR3 runs to 15 residues. The junction had 8 bases not matched to a gene; V was cut back by 5 bases and J by 5 bases. Per germline, CDR1 SGHTA and CDR2 FQGTGA. The DNA of the CDR3 is TGTGCCAGCAGCCCGACAGGGATGATAACCGGGGAGCTGTTTTTT. Protein product: CASSPTGMITGELFF.

V is TRBV10-1 and J is TRBJ2-7; tentatively, D is TRBD1 (5 bases). Per the germline V gene, CDR1 is WNHNN and CDR2 is SYGVQD (reference sequence). The CDR3 runs 16 residues. Trimming took 2 bases from V and 3 from J, leaving 17 bases between them. CDR3 DNA: TGCGCCAGCAGTGAGACTGGACACTCGGGCCACTACGAGCAGTACTTC. As protein: CASSETGHSGHYEQYF.

In this sample, this clone turned up many times. V usage is TRBV4-1 and J usage is TRBJ1-1; TRBD1 aligns across 9 bases. CDR1 is MGHRA and CDR2 is YSYEKL in the germline V gene. The CDR3 is made up of 17 amino acids. V shed 3 bases and J 4 bases; nucleotides not matched to a gene: 12. The CDR3 loop reads CASSQASNRGQSTEAFF. The CDR3, as DNA: TGCGCCAGCAGCCAGGCTTCAAACAGGGGGCAGAGCACTGAAGCTTTCTTT.

The chain recombines TRBV19 with TRBJ2-2; 11 positions agree with TRBD2. The J segment lost 5 bases and the V segment lost 5 bases, leaving 7 bases of the junction unmatched. CDR3 length equals 16 residues. Germline V lookup: CDR1 LNHDA, CDR2 SQIVND (reference sequence). The CDR3: CASSQTSGRGTGELFF. CDR3 DNA: TGTGCCAGTAGTCAAACTAGCGGGAGAGGTACCGGGGAGCTGTTTTTT.

This chain connects TRBV14 to TRBJ2-1; 9 bases are shared with TRBD1. Unmatched junction bases numbered 10, after V lost 0 bases and J lost 10 bases. The CDR3 is made up of 16 amino acids. CDR1 is SGHDN and CDR2 is FVKESK in the germline V gene. The CDR3 region has the DNA TGTGCCAGCAGCCAAGATCAGGGGACAGGGCTGATAGAGCAGTTCTTC. Protein sequence: CASSQDQGTGLIEQFF.

This chain links TRBV14 with TRBJ2-7; TRBD2 aligns across 9 bases. The CDR3 consists of 14 residues. Germline CDR1 SGHDN, CDR2 FVKESK. J lost 8 bases, V lost 8 bases, and 13 bases had no gene match. CDR3 in DNA: TGTGCCAGCCCGCCGAGGGGCGGGAGGGCCCAGCAGTACTTC. Encoded protein: CASPPRGGRAQQYF.

CDR3 sequence (DNA): TGTGCCAGCGGGACTAGCGGGAGTCGGCCAGATACGCAGTATTTT. Its translation: CASGTSGSRPDTQYF. The chain is built from TRBV28 and TRBJ2-3; 14 nucleotides line up with TRBD2. J gave up 4 bases and V 8 bases, and 5 bases lay outside the gene matches. The CDR3 loop spans 15 amino acids. CDR1 MDHEN and CDR2 SYDVKM come from the germline V gene.

The chain links TRBV7-9 to TRBJ2-7; possibly TRBD1 for D (6 bases). Germline-derived CDR1 and CDR2 are SEHNR and FQNEAQ (reference sequence). Trimming left V 5 bases short and J 3 bases short, with 14 bases between. This CDR3 has 14 amino acids. CDR3 DNA sequence: TGTGCCAGCAGCCCACAGGGTAGGTTCTACGAGCAGTACTTC. The encoded protein is CASSPQGRFYEQYF.

The CDR3 here is CASSFWQASYEQYF. The CDR3 bases are TGTGCCAGCAGTTTTTGGCAGGCTTCCTACGAGCAGTACTTC. V is TRBV28 and J is TRBJ2-7; D call uncertain. Trimming left V 3 bases short and J 1 base short, with 10 bases between. CDR3 size: 14 residues. Germline CDR1 is MDHEN and CDR2 is SYDVKM.

This clone was picked up a small number of times. The chain has TRBV6-5 and TRBJ2-2; D is uncertain. V was shortened by 0 bases and J by 0 bases, with 8 bases between the two germline ends. The CDR3 sequence is 16 residues long. Germline assignment: CDR1 MNHEY and CDR2 SVGAGI. The CDR3 loop is CASSYSASPNTGELFF. The CDR3 nucleotides are TGTGCCAGCAGTTACTCGGCTAGTCCGAACACCGGGGAGCTGTTTTTT.

The V and J genes are TRBV11-3 and TRBJ2-1, with D tentatively TRBD1 (6 bases). The CDR3 is made up of 15 amino acids. V lost 5 bases and J 2 bases, leaving 13 bases between the germline ends. Looked up from germline, CDR1 is SGHNT and CDR2 is YENEEA. CDR3 nucleotide sequence: TGTGCCAGCAGCCCCCAGACAGGTCCCTACAATGAGCAGTTCTTC. Protein sequence: CASSPQTGPYNEQFF.

In its sample, this clone was seen a few times. J is TRBJ1-1 and V is TRBV4-1, with 9 bases that match TRBD1. The CDR3 consists of 17 residues. The V and J ends lost 1 base and 1 base, in that order; junction bases with no gene match: 7. Germline CDR1 reads MGHRA; CDR2 reads YSYEKL. CDR3: CASSQVPGQGWNTEAFF. In DNA form, the CDR3 reads TGCGCCAGCAGCCAAGTCCCGGGACAGGGCTGGAACACTGAAGCTTTCTTT.

This rearrangement joins TRBV30 to TRBJ1-5; a weak D match, TRBD1 (6 bases). Germline CDR1 reads GTSNPN; CDR2 reads SVGIG (reference sequence). With 3 bases removed from V and 6 bases from J, the gap between germline ends came to 12 bases. The length of the CDR3 is 13 residues. DNA for the CDR3: TGTGCCTGGAGCAGGGGCGTTCTTCAGCCCCAGCATTTT. Translating it yields CAWSRGVLQPQHF.

This clone was counted only a few times. V gene TRBV11-2 combines with J gene TRBJ2-2; 9 nucleotides agree with TRBD1. Germline CDR1 is SGHAT and CDR2 is FQNNGV. The CDR3 is 16 amino acids. Unmatched junction bases numbered 7, after V lost 4 bases and J lost 4 bases. CDR3 amino acids: CASSWGTGRSTGELFF. CDR3 nucleotides: TGTGCCAGCAGCTGGGGGACAGGGAGGAGCACCGGGGAGCTGTTTTTT. The full variable domain, with the rest looked up from reference TRBV11-2 and TRBJ2-2, is EAGVAQSPRYKIIEKRQSVAFWCNPISGHATLYWYQQILGQGPKLLIQFQNNGVVDDSQLPKDRFSAERLKGVDSTLKIQPAKLEDSAVYLCASSWGTGRSTGELFFGEGSRLTVL.

This clone was seen only once. Written as DNA, the CDR3 is TGTGCCAGCAGCTTAATAGGCGGGGGGGACACTGAAGCTTTCTTT. Amino acid sequence: CASSLIGGGDTEAFF. The J gene is TRBJ1-1, the V gene TRBV7-9; D might be TRBD1 (5 bases). Germline loops: CDR1 SEHNR, CDR2 FQNEAQ (reference sequence). The CDR3 contains 15 residues. V lost 2 bases and J 3 bases, leaving 13 bases between the germline ends.

This clone was seen only once. J is TRBJ2-2 and V is TRBV2; D call uncertain. Germline CDR1 is SNHLY and CDR2 is FYNNEI. The CDR3 length is 13 residues. V lost 2 bases, J lost 9 bases, and 10 bases lay in between. The CDR3 spells CASSESRSRELFF. DNA of the CDR3: TGTGCCAGCAGTGAATCAAGGAGCAGGGAGCTGTTTTTT. The whole variable domain, filled in from reference TRBV2 and TRBJ2-2, reads EPEVTQTPSHQVTQMGQEVILRCVPISNHLYFYWYRQILGQKVEFLVSFYNNEISEKSEIFDDQFSVERPDGSNFTLKIRSTKLEDSAMYFCASSESRSRELFFGEGSRLTVL.

V and J are TRBV27 and TRBJ2-6; 8 bases agree with TRBD1. Germline trimming cut 6 bases from V and 0 bases from J; bases unmatched to any gene: 7. Germline V gene data show CDR1 as MNHEY and CDR2 as SMNVEV (reference sequence). The CDR3 contains 17 residues. The CDR3 region is CASSPGTGLSGANVLTF. The CDR3 region has the DNA TGTGCCAGCAGCCCCGGGACAGGCCTCTCTGGGGCCAACGTCCTGACTTTC.

This chain links TRBV5-4 with TRBJ2-5; D is possibly TRBD2 (5 bases). The CDR3 covers 15 residues. The germline V and J ends were trimmed by 0 bases and 6 bases, with 15 bases remaining between them. Germline V gene lookup returns CDR1 SGHNT and CDR2 YYREEE (reference sequence). The CDR3 DNA is TGTGCCAGCAGCTTGGCTACACGGACTGGGAAGACCCAGTACTTC. Its translation is CASSLATRTGKTQYF.

V and J are TRBV2 and TRBJ2-7, with D tentatively TRBD1 (5 bases). This CDR3 is built from 13 residues. Germline CDR1 is SNHLY and CDR2 is FYNNEI. Trimming shortened V by 2 bases and J by 8 bases, and 13 bases separated the two germline ends. The CDR3 is CASSEIQGGKQYF. The CDR3 DNA reads as TGTGCCAGCAGTGAAATCCAGGGTGGGAAGCAGTACTTC.

The chain employs TRBV4-1 and TRBJ2-5, with unresolved D. The germline V gene encodes CDR1 MGHRA and CDR2 YSYEKL. V dropped 1 base and J dropped 4 bases, with 7 bases sitting between them. The CDR3 has 13 residues. CDR3 residues: CASSQGLGETQYF. The CDR3 DNA is TGCGCCAGCAGCCAAGGGCTAGGAGAGACCCAGTACTTC.

The chain employs TRBV7-2 and TRBJ2-5; perhaps TRBD2 as D (6 bases). CDR1 SGHTA and CDR2 FQGNSA come from the germline V gene. V was shortened by 8 bases and J by 5 bases, with 18 bases between the two germline ends. CDR3 length equals 14 residues. The DNA of the CDR3 is TGTGCCAGCTCCCACCGTTCCGGGAGTGAGACCCAGTACTTC. It codes for CASSHRSGSETQYF.

This clone was detected a few times. The chain carries TRBV27 and TRBJ2-2; tentatively, D is TRBD2 (5 bases). The CDR3 sequence is 13 residues long. With 5 bases removed from V and 7 bases from J, the gap between germline ends came to 11 bases. Germline V gene data show CDR1 as MNHEY and CDR2 as SMNVEV (reference sequence). The CDR3 here is CASSASSIGELFF. The CDR3 bases are TGTGCCAGCAGTGCCTCTAGCATCGGGGAGCTGTTTTTT.

Comments on this clone: One junction end disagrees with the germline gene, perhaps due to a read error. The J gene is TRBJ1-2, the V gene TRBV6-1; D not certain. The CDR3 is 14 residues long. Germline CDR1 and CDR2: MNHNS and SASEGT. CDR3 bases: TGTGCCAGCAGTGAACGGGGTCAGAACTATGTCTACACCTTC. This sequence encodes CASSERGQNYVYTF.

The chain carries TRBV28 and TRBJ1-1; D may be TRBD1 (6 bases). CDR3 length: 14 residues. The ends were cut back, 1 base at V and 1 base at J, with 7 bases in the middle. CDR1 and CDR2 from the germline V gene are MDHEN and SYDVKM. Written as DNA, the CDR3 is TGTGCCAGCAGTTTATACAGGGAGAACACTGAAGCTTTCTTT. Translation gives CASSLYRENTEAFF.

The rearrangement joins TRBV6-1 to TRBJ1-6; TRBD1 might be the D (5 bases). The CDR3 contains 15 residues. The V end was cut by 5 bases, the J end by 8 bases, with 16 bases between. Germline CDR1 is MNHNS and CDR2 is SASEGT. The CDR3 reads CASSPRGGTDSPLHF. DNA for the CDR3: TGTGCCAGCAGTCCCCGCGGGGGGACGGATTCACCCCTCCACTTT.

The chain is built from TRBV30 and TRBJ1-3; 9 nucleotides line up with TRBD1. V shed 2 bases, J shed 4 bases, and the junction held 6 bases outside the gene matches. This CDR3 is 15 amino acids long. CDR1 and CDR2 (germline): GTSNPN, SVGIG (reference sequence). The CDR3 nucleotides read TGTGCCTGGAGTCGGACAGGGGAGAACGGAAACACCATATATTTT. This codes for CAWSRTGENGNTIYF.

V gene TRBV30 combines with J gene TRBJ2-5; a weak D match, TRBD1 (6 bases). Germline CDR1 reads GTSNPN; CDR2 reads SVGIG (reference sequence). V was trimmed by 3 bases and J by 2 bases, leaving 22 bases between them. This CDR3 is built from 17 residues. CDR3 in amino acids: CAWRTLRSDSRQETQYF. CDR3 DNA: TGTGCCTGGAGGACCCTACGCTCGGACAGTCGGCAAGAGACCCAGTACTTC.

The rearrangement joins TRBV6-5 to TRBJ2-7; 7 bases line up with TRBD1. The V segment lost 5 bases and the J segment 2 bases; nucleotides outside the gene matches: 6. The CDR3 extends over 14 amino acids. Germline CDR1 reads MNHEY; CDR2 reads SVGAGI. The CDR3 spells CASSRDRATYEQYF. The CDR3 DNA reads TGTGCCAGCAGTCGGGACAGAGCAACCTACGAGCAGTACTTC.